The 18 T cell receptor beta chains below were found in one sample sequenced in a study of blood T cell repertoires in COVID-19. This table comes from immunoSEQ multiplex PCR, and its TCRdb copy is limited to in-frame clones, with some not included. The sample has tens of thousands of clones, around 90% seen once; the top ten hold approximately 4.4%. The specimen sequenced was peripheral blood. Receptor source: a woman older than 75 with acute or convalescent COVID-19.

In DNA form, the CDR3 reads TGTGCCAGCAGTTTACGAACGACTCAAGAGACCCAGTACTTC. It translates to CASSLRTTQETQYF. The chain uses TRBV27 and TRBJ2-5; D remains unclear. CDR1 and CDR2 from the germline V gene are MNHEY and SMNVEV (reference sequence). CDR3 length: 14 amino acids. V lost 2 bases to trimming and J lost 2 bases, with 9 bases between them.

The DNA for the CDR3 is TGTGCCAGCAGCTCGGGGATGTCTCAGCCCCAGCATTTT. Protein: CASSSGMSQPQHF. The chain carries TRBV2 and TRBJ1-5; D unresolved. Trimming took off 6 bases at V and 6 bases at J, with 12 bases between the two ends. Germline CDR1 is SNHLY and CDR2 is FYNNEI. CDR3 length equals 13 residues.

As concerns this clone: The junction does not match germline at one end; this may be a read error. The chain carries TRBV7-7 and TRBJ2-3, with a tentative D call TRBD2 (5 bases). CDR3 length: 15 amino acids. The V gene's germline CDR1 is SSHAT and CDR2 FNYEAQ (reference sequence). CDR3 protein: CASSLGGTSTDTQYF. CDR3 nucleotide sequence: TGTGCTAGCAGCTTAGGAGGAACTAGCACAGATACGCAGTATTTT.

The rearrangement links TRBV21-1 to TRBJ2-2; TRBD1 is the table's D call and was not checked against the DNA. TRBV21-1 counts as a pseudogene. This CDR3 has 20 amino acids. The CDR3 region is CASSTNRDTTIERGTGELFF. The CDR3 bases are TGTGCCAGCAGTACTAACCGGGACACCACGATCGAACGCGGCACCGGGGAGCTGTTTTTT.

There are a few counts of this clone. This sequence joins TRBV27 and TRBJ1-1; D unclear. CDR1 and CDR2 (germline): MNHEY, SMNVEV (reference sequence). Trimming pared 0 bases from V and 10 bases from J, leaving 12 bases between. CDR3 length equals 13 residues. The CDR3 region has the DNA TGTGCCAGCAGTTTATCGACTCGATCAAGAGCTTTCTTT. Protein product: CASSLSTRSRAFF.

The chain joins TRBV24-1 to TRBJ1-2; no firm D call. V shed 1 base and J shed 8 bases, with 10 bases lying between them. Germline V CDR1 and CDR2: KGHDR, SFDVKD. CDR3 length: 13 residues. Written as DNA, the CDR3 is TGTGCCACCAGTGATTTCCGGGGAAGGGGCTACACCTTC. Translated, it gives CATSDFRGRGYTF.

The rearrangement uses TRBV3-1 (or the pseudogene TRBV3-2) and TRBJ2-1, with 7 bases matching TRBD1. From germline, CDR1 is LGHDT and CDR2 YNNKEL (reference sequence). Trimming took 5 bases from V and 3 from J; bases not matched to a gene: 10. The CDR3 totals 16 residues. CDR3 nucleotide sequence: TGTGCCAGCAGCGACGATCCGGGACAGCTCTACAATGAGCAGTTCTTC. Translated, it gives CASSDDPGQLYNEQFF.

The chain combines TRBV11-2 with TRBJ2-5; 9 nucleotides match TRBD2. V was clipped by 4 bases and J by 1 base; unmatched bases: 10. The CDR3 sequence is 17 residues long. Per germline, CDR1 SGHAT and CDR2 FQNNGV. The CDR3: CASSSGTASGAQETQYF. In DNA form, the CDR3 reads TGTGCCAGCAGCTCTGGGACAGCTAGCGGGGCCCAAGAGACCCAGTACTTC.

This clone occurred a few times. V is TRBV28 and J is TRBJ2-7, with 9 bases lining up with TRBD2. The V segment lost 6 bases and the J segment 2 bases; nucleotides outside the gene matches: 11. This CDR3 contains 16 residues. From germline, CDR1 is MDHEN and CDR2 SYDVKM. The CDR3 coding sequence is TGTGCCAGCAGGGGAACGGCTAGCGGGACCACCTACGAGCAGTACTTC. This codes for CASRGTASGTTYEQYF.

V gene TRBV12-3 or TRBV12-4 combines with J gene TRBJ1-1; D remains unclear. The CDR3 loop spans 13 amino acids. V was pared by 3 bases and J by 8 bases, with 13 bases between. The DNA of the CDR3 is TGTGCCAGCAGTTTGGTCGACTCTGAGGAAGCTTTCTTT. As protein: CASSLVDSEEAFF.

The CDR3 here is CASSSIAGGLETQYF. The CDR3 coding sequence is TGCGCCAGCAGCTCTATAGCGGGGGGGCTGGAGACCCAGTACTTC. V gene TRBV5-1 combines with J gene TRBJ2-5, with TRBD2 matching over 11 bases. Trimming at V came to 3 bases and at J to 5 bases, leaving 6 bases not matched to a gene. Germline lookup yields CDR1 SGHRS and CDR2 YFSETQ. There are 15 residues in the CDR3.

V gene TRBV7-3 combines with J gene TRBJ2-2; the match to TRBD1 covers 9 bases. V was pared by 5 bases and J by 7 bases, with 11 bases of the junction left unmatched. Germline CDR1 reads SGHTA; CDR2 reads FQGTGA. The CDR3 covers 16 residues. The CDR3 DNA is TGTGCCAGCAGCCCCTATGTGGGACAGGGTTTCGGGGAGCTGTTTTTT. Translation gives CASSPYVGQGFGELFF.

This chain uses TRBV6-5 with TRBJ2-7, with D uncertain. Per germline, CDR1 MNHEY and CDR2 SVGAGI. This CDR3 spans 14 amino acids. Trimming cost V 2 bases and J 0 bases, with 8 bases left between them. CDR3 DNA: TGTGCCAGCAGTTACGACATGACCTCCTACGAGCAGTACTTC. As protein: CASSYDMTSYEQYF.

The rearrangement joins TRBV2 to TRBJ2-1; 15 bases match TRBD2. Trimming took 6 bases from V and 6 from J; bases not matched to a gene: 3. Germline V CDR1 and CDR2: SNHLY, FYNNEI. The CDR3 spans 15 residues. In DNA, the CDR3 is TGTGCCAGCAGGGGACTAGCGGGAGGCGTCAATGAGCAGTTCTTC. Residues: CASRGLAGGVNEQFF.

CDR3 loop: CSVEIRRSSTDTQYF. CDR3 sequence (DNA): TGCAGCGTTGAAATCCGACGGAGTAGCACAGATACGCAGTATTTT. V gene TRBV29-1 combines with J gene TRBJ2-3, with no clear D. V dropped 2 bases and J dropped 0 bases, with 12 bases sitting between them. The CDR3 totals 15 residues. Germline V gene lookup returns CDR1 SQVTM and CDR2 ANQGSEA.

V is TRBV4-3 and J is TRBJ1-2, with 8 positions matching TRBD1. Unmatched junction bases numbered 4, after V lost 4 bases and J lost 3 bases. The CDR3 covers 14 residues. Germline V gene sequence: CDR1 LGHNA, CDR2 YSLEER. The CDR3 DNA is TGCGCCAGCAGCCCAGGACAGGGAGACTATGGCTACACCTTC. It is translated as CASSPGQGDYGYTF.

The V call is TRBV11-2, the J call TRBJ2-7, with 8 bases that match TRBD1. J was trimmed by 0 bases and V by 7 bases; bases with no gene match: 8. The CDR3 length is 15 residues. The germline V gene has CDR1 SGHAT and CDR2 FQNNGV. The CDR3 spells CASTRRQGNSYEQYF. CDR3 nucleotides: TGTGCCAGCACCCGAAGACAGGGGAACTCCTACGAGCAGTACTTC.

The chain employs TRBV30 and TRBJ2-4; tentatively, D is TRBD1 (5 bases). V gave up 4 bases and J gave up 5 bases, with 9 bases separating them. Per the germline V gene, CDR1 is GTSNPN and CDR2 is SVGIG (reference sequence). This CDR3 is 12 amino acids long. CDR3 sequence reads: CAWTGYENIQYF. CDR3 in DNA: TGTGCCTGGACAGGGTATGAAAACATTCAGTACTTC.